This T cell receptor beta chain was retrieved from a study of T cell repertoires in cytomegalovirus infection. Study background: Matching HLA type, along with CMV infection, was indicated by public TCR beta signatures.

Details on this clonotype: Antigen unknown.

From the reads, TCRdb called clonotypes with MiXCR, one entry per CDR3 protein. The top ten hold around 10% of the sample, which has a few hundred thousand distinct CDR3 sequences, around 18% seen once. Findings and caveats of the study: Within the response measured ex vivo, HLA-C-restricted CMV-specific TCR beta clonotypes were dominant.

Trimming pared 8 bases from V and 7 bases from J, leaving 8 bases between. Germline values: CDR1 SNHLY, CDR2 FYNNEI. This CDR3 has 10 amino acids. The sequence was collected from a human donor in good health (CMV status not recorded). Some clones in this sample may be carry-over from other donors' samples. This rearrangement joins TRBV2 to TRBJ1-1; D gene uncertain. The specimen was PBMCs. The CDR3 is CASPESEAFF. DNA of the CDR3: TGTGCCAGCCCCGAGAGTGAAGCTTTCTTT.